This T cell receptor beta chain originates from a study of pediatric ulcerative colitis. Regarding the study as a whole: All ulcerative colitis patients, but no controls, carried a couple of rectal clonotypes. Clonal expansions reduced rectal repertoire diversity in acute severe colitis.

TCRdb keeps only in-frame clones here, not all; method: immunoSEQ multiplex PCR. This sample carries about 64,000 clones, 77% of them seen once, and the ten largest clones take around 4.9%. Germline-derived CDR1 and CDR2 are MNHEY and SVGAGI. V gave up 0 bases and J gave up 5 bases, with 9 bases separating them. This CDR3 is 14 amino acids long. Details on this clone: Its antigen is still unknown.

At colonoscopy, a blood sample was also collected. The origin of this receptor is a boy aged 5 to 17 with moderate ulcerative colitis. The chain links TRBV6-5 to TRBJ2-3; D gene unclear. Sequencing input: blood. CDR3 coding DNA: TGTGCCAGCAGTTACTCGGGGATACAAGATACGCAGTATTTT. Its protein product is CASSYSGIQDTQYF.